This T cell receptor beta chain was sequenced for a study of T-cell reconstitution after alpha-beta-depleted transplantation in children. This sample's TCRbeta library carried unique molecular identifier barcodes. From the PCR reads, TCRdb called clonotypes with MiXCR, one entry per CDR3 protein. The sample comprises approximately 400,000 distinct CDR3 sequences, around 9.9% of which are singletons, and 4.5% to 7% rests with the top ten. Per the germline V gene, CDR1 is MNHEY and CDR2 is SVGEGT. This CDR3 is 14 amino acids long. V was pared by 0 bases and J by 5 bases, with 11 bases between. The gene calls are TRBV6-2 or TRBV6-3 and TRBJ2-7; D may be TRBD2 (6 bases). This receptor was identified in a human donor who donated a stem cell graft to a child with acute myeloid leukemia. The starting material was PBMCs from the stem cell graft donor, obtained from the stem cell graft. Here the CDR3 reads CASSYSAGMDEQYF. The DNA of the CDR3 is TGTGCCAGCAGTTACTCCGCGGGGATGGACGAGCAGTACTTC.